This note documents a single T cell receptor beta chain sequence. Its antigen is currently unknown. The sample belongs to a study of shared clonotypes between healthy human individuals. The overall study: The donors, two women and a few men, were aged 18 to 49.

Study outcomes and limitations: Clonotype sharing among donors was thought likely to change with sequencing depth. Naive subsets tended to show greater estimated richness than memory subsets.

Method: immunoSEQ multiplex PCR; TCRdb's copy keeps in-frame clones and lacks some. The sample includes nearly 1 million clones, 70% to 85% seen only once; the top ten take around 1.4%. Trimming stripped 4 bases from V and 4 bases from J, with 12 bases between. CDR3 size: 14 residues. The germline V gene has CDR1 SGDLS and CDR2 YYNGEE. The V gene is TRBV9, the J gene TRBJ1-3, with D uncertain. The clonotype comes from a man aged 18 to 29 in good health. What was sequenced was memory CD4+ T cells sorted from blood. Subset in this sample: CD45RA-negative fraction. The CDR3 sequence is CASSSHDTGNTIYF. The CDR3 nucleotides read TGTGCCAGCAGCTCGCACGACACAGGAAACACCATATATTTT.